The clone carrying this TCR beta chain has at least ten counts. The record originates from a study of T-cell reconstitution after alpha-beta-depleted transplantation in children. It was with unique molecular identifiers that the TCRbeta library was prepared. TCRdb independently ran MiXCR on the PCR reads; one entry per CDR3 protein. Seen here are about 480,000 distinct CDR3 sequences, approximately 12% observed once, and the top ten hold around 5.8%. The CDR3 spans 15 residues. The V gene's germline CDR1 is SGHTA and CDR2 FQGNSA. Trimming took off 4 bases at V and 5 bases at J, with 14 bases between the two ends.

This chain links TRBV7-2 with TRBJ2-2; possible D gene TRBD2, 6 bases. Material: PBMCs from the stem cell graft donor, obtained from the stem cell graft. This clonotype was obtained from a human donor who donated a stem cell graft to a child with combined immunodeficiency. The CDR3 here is CASSSNLAATGELFF. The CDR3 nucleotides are TGTGCCAGCAGCTCCAATTTAGCGGCGACCGGGGAGCTGTTTTTT.